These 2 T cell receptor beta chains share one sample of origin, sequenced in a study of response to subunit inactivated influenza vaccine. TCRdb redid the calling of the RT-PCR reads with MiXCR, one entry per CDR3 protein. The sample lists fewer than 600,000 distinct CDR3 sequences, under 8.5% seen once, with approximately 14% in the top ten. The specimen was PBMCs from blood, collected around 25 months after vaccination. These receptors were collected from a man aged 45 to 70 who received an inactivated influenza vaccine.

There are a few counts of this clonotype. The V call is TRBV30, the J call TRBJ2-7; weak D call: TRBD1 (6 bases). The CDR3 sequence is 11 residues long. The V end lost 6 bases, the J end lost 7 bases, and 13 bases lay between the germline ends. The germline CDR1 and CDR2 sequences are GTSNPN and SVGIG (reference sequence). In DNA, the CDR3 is TGTGCCTGTTCCAGGGGCTGGGAGCAGTACTTC. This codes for CACSRGWEQYF.

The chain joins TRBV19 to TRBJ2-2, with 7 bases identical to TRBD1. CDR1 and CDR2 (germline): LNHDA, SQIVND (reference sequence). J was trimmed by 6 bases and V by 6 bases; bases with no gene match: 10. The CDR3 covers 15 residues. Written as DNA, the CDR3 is TGTGCCAGTAGCACCGGGACAGCGATAGCCGGGGAGCTGTTTTTT. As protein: CASSTGTAIAGELFF.